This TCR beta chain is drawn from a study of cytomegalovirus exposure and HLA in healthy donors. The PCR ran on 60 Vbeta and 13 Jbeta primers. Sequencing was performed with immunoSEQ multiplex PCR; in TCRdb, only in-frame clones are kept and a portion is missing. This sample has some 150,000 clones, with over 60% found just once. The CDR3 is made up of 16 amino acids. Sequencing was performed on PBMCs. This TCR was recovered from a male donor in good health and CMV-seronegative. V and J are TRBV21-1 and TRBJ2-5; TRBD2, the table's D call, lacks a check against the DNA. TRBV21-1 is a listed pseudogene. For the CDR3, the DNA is TGTGCCAGCAGCAGGGCTAGCGGGAAGGGTGCGGAGACCCAGTACTTC. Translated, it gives CASSRASGKGAETQYF.